The source of this T cell receptor beta chain is a study of blood T cell repertoires in COVID-19. Study at large: Acute and convalescent COVID-19 samples came from the United States, Italy and Spain.

Original processing notes: It was from reference gene primer amplification that nucleated cell counts were estimated. Sequencing used immunoSEQ multiplex PCR; TCRdb keeps in-frame clones, though not all of them. The V and J calls and clone size were taken over from that table, and D and trimming were inferred from the DNA. The sample lists 400,000 or so clones; approximately 85% were seen once. Living in about two dozen US areas, the participants were between about 18 and 95 years of age. Participant-given clinical history determined each cohort assignment. CDR1 and CDR2 from the germline V gene are SGHNT and YYREEE (reference sequence). V lost 3 bases to trimming and J lost 4 bases, with 10 bases between them. The CDR3 length is 13 residues.

The V call is TRBV5-4, the J call TRBJ2-5, with D possibly TRBD1 on 6 matching bases. This receptor was taken from a woman aged 40 to 50 with acute COVID-19. The sample comprised PBMCs or T cells enriched from blood (not recorded which). CDR3 coding DNA: TGTGCCAGCAGCTCCGGGACACGAGAGACCCAGTACTTC. Residues: CASSSGTRETQYF.